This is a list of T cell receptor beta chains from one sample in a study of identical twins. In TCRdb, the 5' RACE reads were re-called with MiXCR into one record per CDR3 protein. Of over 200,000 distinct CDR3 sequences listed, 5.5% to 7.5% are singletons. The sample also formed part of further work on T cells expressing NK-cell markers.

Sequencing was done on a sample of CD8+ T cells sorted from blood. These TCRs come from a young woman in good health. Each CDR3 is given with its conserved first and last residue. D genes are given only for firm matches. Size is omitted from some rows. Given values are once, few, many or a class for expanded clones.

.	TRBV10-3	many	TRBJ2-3	CAIGGRGGDTDTQYF	TGTGCCATCGGGGGTCGTGGCGGGGATACAGATACGCAGTATTTT
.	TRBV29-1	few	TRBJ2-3	CSLVVGGAPDTQYF	TGCAGCCTCGTAGTGGGGGGGGCCCCAGATACGCAGTATTTT
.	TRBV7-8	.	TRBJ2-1	CASSFGPFNEQFF	TGTGCCAGCAGCTTTGGCCCCTTCAATGAGCAGTTCTTC
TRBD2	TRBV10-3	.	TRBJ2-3	CAISRTSGGTDTQYF	TGTGCCATCAGTCGGACTAGCGGGGGAACAGATACGCAGTATTTT
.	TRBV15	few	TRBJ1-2	CATSMDPGPYYGYTF	TGTGCCACCAGCATGGATCCGGGGCCATACTATGGCTACACCTTC
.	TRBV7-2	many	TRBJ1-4	CASSIRGAANEKLFF	TGTGCCAGCAGCATCCGGGGGGCGGCTAATGAAAAACTGTTTTTT
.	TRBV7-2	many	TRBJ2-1	CASSFSGKSSYNEQFF	TGTGCCAGCAGCTTCTCGGGAAAAAGCTCCTACAATGAGCAGTTCTTC
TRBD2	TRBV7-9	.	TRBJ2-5	CASSLARGGMETQYF	TGTGCCAGCAGCTTGGCACGGGGGGGCATGGAGACCCAGTACTTC
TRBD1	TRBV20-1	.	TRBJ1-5	CSASPDREKNQPQHF	TGCAGTGCTAGTCCCGACAGGGAAAAAAATCAGCCCCAGCATTTT
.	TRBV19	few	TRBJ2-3	CASSISGYGPITQYF	TGTGCCAGTAGTATATCGGGCTATGGCCCCATTACGCAGTATTTT
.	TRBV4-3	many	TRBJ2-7	CASSQEVGSYEQYF	TGCGCCAGCAGCCAAGAAGTTGGTTCCTACGAGCAGTACTTC
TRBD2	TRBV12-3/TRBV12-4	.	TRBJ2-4	CASWGGENIQYF	TGTGCCAGCTGGGGGGGTGAAAACATTCAGTACTTC
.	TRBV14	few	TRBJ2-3	CASSQENQISTDTQYF	TGTGCCAGCAGCCAAGAGAACCAAATAAGCACAGATACGCAGTATTTT
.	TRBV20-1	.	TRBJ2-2	CSARVADTGELFF	TGCAGTGCTAGAGTAGCGGACACCGGGGAGCTGTTTTTT
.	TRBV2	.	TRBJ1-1	CASPLNTEAFF	TGTGCCAGCCCTCTGAACACTGAAGCTTTCTTT
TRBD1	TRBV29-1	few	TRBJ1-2	CSVEGTGEIYGYTF	TGCAGCGTTGAAGGGACAGGCGAGATCTATGGCTACACCTTC
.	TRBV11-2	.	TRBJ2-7	CASSLGATGAYEQYF	TGTGCCAGCAGCTTAGGGGCGACGGGAGCCTACGAGCAGTACTTC
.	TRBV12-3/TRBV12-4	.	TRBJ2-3	CASRDSSTDTQYF	TGTGCCAGCAGGGACTCGAGCACAGATACGCAGTATTTT
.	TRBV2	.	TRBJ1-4	CASSERELNEKLFF	TGTGCCAGCAGTGAAAGAGAGCTTAATGAAAAACTGTTTTTT
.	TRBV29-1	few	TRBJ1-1	CSASGAPGAFF	TGCAGCGCCTCGGGGGCGCCGGGGGCTTTCTTT
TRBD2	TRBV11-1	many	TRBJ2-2	CASSPMPNPGLNTGELFF	TGTGCCAGCAGCCCGATGCCTAATCCGGGACTAAACACCGGGGAGCTGTTTTTT
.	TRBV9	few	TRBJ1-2	CASSGLDGYTF	TGTGCCAGCAGCGGACTGGATGGCTACACCTTC
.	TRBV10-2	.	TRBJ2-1	CASRAETSRYNEQFF	TGCGCCAGCCGCGCCGAAACTAGCCGCTACAATGAGCAGTTCTTC
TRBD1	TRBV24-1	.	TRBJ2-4	CATSDGGQRQYF	TGTGCCACCAGTGATGGGGGACAGAGACAGTACTTC
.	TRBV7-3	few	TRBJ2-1	CASSFSSGGQRYNEQFF	TGTGCCAGCAGCTTCAGCTCCGGGGGACAGAGGTACAATGAGCAGTTCTTC
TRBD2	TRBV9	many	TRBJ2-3	CASSGTSGGESTDTQYF	TGTGCCAGCAGCGGAACAAGCGGGGGGGAGAGCACAGATACGCAGTATTTT
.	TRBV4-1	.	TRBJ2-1	CASSPIDDNEQFF	TGCGCCAGCAGCCCCATAGACGACAATGAGCAGTTCTTC
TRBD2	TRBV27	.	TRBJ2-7	CASSLGGGNEQYF	TGTGCCAGCAGTTTAGGGGGGGGAAACGAGCAGTACTTC
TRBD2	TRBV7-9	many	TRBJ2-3	CASSRRDYTDTQYF	TGTGCCAGCAGCCGCCGGGACTACACAGATACGCAGTATTTT
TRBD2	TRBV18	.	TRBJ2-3	CASSTFLAESTDTQYF	TGTGCCAGCTCAACCTTTCTAGCGGAGAGCACAGATACGCAGTATTTT
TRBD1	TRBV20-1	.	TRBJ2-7	CSARTGASYEQYF	TGCAGTGCTAGAACAGGGGCCTCCTACGAGCAGTACTTC
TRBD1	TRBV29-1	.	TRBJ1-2	CSVEDRGGYTF	TGCAGCGTTGAGGACAGGGGTGGCTACACCTTC
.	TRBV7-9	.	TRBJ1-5	CASSLGSGPQHF	TGTGCCAGCAGCTTAGGTTCAGGGCCCCAGCATTTT
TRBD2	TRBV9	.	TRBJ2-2	CASSVGGGTVELFF	TGTGCCAGCAGCGTTGGGGGGGGGACCGTGGAGCTGTTTTTT
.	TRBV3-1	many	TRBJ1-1	CASSQDPGRAEAFF	TGTGCCAGCAGCCAAGACCCAGGGAGGGCTGAAGCTTTCTTT
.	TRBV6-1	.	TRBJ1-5	CASSSDFGQPQHF	TGTGCCAGCAGCTCAGACTTCGGCCAGCCCCAGCATTTT
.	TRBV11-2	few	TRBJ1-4	CASSLVSEKLFF	TGTGCCAGCAGCTTAGTGTCTGAAAAACTGTTTTTT
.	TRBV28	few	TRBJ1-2	CASSFLGQSPGYTF	TGTGCCAGCAGTTTCTTGGGACAATCCCCCGGCTACACCTTC
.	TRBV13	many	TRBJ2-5	CASSFGLAGETQYF	TGTGCCAGCAGCTTCGGACTCGCGGGAGAGACCCAGTACTTC
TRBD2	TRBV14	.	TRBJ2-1	CASSQGAGNEQFF	TGTGCCAGCAGCCAAGGAGCGGGAAATGAGCAGTTCTTC
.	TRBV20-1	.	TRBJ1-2	CSADTTDPYGYTF	TGCAGTGCAGATACGACAGACCCCTATGGCTACACCTTC
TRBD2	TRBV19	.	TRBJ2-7	CASSLAAGVEEQYF	TGTGCCAGTAGTTTGGCAGCGGGAGTGGAAGAGCAGTACTTC
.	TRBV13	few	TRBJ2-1	CASSTRLVSYNEQFF	TGTGCCAGCAGCACCAGGCTAGTATCCTACAATGAGCAGTTCTTC
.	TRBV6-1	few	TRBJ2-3	CASSRQNTDTQYF	TGTGCCAGCAGTCGGCAGAACACAGATACGCAGTATTTT